This T cell receptor beta chain was obtained from a study of human T cells and chemical hapten exposure. Study findings and constraints: Donors were affected by alopecia, so their immune reaction might vary from that of healthy individuals.

On this clonotype: Antigen: not known.

Unique molecular identifiers were attached to individual cDNA molecules during library preparation. TCRdb redid the calling of the RACE reads with MiXCR, one entry per CDR3 protein. The sample records tens of thousands of distinct CDR3 sequences, 10% being singletons. Time point reported: pre-sensitization, week 0. Treatment in this sample: therapeutic diphenylcyclopropenone sensitization with weekly scalp DPC. The total RNA was obtained from whole blood that was not fractionated. The CDR3 length is 15 residues. Trimming stripped 3 bases from V and 9 bases from J, with 17 bases between. The germline V gene has CDR1 SGHAT and CDR2 FQNNGV.

The sequencing used whole blood, collected in connection with sensitization to the hapten diphenylcyclopropenone (DPC). This chain joins TRBV11-2 and TRBJ1-4, with a tentative D call TRBD1 (5 bases). The source is a man aged 25 to 40 with alopecia areata. Some clones in this sample may be carry-over from other donors' samples. The CDR3 sequence is CASSFSTGPGQKLFF. DNA for the CDR3: TGTGCCAGCAGCTTCAGCACAGGCCCTGGGCAAAAACTGTTTTTT.